This entry lists 18 T cell receptor beta chains sequenced from one sample in a study of PD-L1 blockade in urothelial cancer. Sequenced by immunoSEQ multiplex PCR; TCRdb stores in-frame clones only, minus some. The sample shows some 90,000 clones, 89% of them seen only once. Sample time point: pretreatment peripheral blood. The sample was PBMCs, taken around atezolizumab (anti-PD-L1) treatment. Receptors originate from a woman of 80 years or more with urothelial cancer.

This chain connects TRBV11-2 to TRBJ1-2; unclear D gene. Germline CDR1 reads SGHAT; CDR2 reads FQNNGV. The CDR3 runs to 13 residues. Trimming left V 1 base short and J 2 bases short, with 5 bases between. CDR3 loop: CASSLGRNYGYTF. The CDR3 DNA sequence: TGTGCCAGCAGCTTAGGCAGAAACTATGGCTACACCTTC. The variable domain in full, completed from reference TRBV11-2 and TRBJ1-2, reads EAGVAQSPRYKIIEKRQSVAFWCNPISGHATLYWYQQILGQGPKLLIQFQNNGVVDDSQLPKDRFSAERLKGVDSTLKIQPAKLEDSAVYLCASSLGRNYGYTFGSGTRLTVV.

CDR3 nucleotides: TGCGCCAGCAGCCTACAATGGCGGGCAGGGGGCCGAAACACCATATATTTT. As protein: CASSLQWRAGGRNTIYF. The J gene is TRBJ1-3, the V gene TRBV5-1, with TRBD1 matching over 8 bases. The CDR3 consists of 17 residues. Per germline, CDR1 SGHRS and CDR2 YFSETQ. V lost 4 bases and J lost 5; bases outside the gene matches: 14. Full variable domain (rest looked up from reference TRBV5-1 and TRBJ1-3): KAGVTQTPRYLIKTRGQQVTLSCSPISGHRSVSWYQQTPGQGLQFLFEYFSETQRNKGNFPGRFSGRQFSNSRSEMNVSTLELGDSALYLCASSLQWRAGGRNTIYFGEGSWLTVV.

The V and J genes are TRBV28 and TRBJ1-1, with D possibly TRBD1 on 6 matching bases. Germline V gene sequence: CDR1 MDHEN, CDR2 SYDVKM. V gave up 3 bases and J gave up 4 bases, with 12 bases separating them. CDR3 length: 14 amino acids. CDR3 coding DNA: TGTGCCAGCAGTTTTCAGGGGCTGGTCACTGAAGCTTTCTTT. Protein: CASSFQGLVTEAFF. Combining the CDR3 with reference TRBV28 and TRBJ1-1 gives the whole variable domain DVKVTQSSRYLVKRTGEKVFLECVQDMDHENMFWYRQDPGLGLRLIYFSYDVKMKEKGDIPEGYSVSREKKERFSLILESASTNQTSMYLCASSFQGLVTEAFFGQGTRLTVV.

V usage is TRBV5-6 and J usage is TRBJ2-7; TRBD1 agrees at 8 bases. V shed 5 bases and J 7 bases; nucleotides not matched to a gene: 8. There are 13 residues in the CDR3. Germline V lookup: CDR1 SGHDT, CDR2 YYEEEE. DNA for the CDR3: TGTGCCAGCAGTTCGGACAGGGCGGTGGAGCAGTACTTC. Translated, it gives CASSSDRAVEQYF.

The rearrangement joins TRBV5-6 to TRBJ1-2; D is perhaps TRBD1 (6 bases). Germline V lookup: CDR1 SGHDT, CDR2 YYEEEE. This CDR3 region has 15 residues. Trimming left V 4 bases short and J 3 bases short, with 16 bases between. The CDR3 sequence is CASSGSRGGDYGYTF. The CDR3 DNA follows: TGTGCCAGCAGCGGGAGTCGAGGGGGGGACTATGGCTACACCTTC.

This clone has more than one count but fewer than ten. The CDR3 nucleotides read TGTGCCAGTAGCCGAGGACAAAACTACGAGCAGTACTTC. Its protein product is CASSRGQNYEQYF. V and J are TRBV19 and TRBJ2-7; maybe TRBD1 (5 bases). Germline values: CDR1 LNHDA, CDR2 SQIVND (reference sequence). Trimming took off 6 bases at V and 3 bases at J, with 12 bases between the two ends. This CDR3 has 13 amino acids.

The chain is built from TRBV5-4 and TRBJ2-7; 7 bases are a match to TRBD2. CDR1 is SGHNT, CDR2 YYREEE, per germline (reference sequence). CDR3 size: 15 residues. With 0 bases clipped from V and 5 bases from J, the junction kept 8 bases outside the gene matches. The CDR3 nucleotides are TGTGCCAGCAGCTTGGTGGCGCAGGGAGGGCACGAGCAGTACTTC. Its translation is CASSLVAQGGHEQYF.

This clone was seen a handful of times. The gene calls are TRBV5-1 and TRBJ2-1; D may be TRBD2 (6 bases). Deletions cut 3 bases from V and 0 bases from J, with 22 bases between. The CDR3 is made up of 19 amino acids. CDR1 and CDR2 (germline): SGHRS, YFSETQ. Here the CDR3 DNA reads TGCGCCAGCAGCTCGCATGGGACTCAAGGAAAAGGCTCCTACAATGAGCAGTTCTTC. Amino acids: CASSSHGTQGKGSYNEQFF.

The rearrangement uses TRBV10-3 and TRBJ2-5; 7 bases align to TRBD1. Germline V gene sequence: CDR1 ENHRY, CDR2 SYGVKD. V dropped 6 bases and J dropped 4; count of bases not matched to a gene: 8. The CDR3 runs 14 residues. The CDR3 DNA reads as TGTGCCATCAGGGGCGACAGGGAAGGAGAGACCCAGTACTTC. It translates to CAIRGDREGETQYF.

This chain uses TRBV11-2 with TRBJ2-1; a weak D match, TRBD1 (5 bases). This CDR3 spans 17 amino acids. V was shortened by 5 bases and J by 4 bases, with 21 bases between the two germline ends. Germline V gene sequence: CDR1 SGHAT, CDR2 FQNNGV. Here the CDR3 reads CASSPTASHSGYNEQFF. CDR3 nucleotides: TGTGCCAGCAGCCCCACCGCGTCCCACTCAGGGTACAATGAGCAGTTCTTC.

This clone was recorded only once. The chain carries TRBV9 and TRBJ2-1; 10 bases are a match to TRBD2. Germline CDR1 is SGDLS and CDR2 is YYNGEE. The CDR3 totals 15 residues. J lost 4 bases, V lost 0 bases, and 1 base had no gene match. The chain's CDR3 is CASSVGTSGYNEQFF. CDR3 nucleotide sequence: TGTGCCAGCAGCGTAGGGACTAGCGGATACAATGAGCAGTTCTTC.

This clone showed up just once. This rearrangement joins TRBV18 to TRBJ1-5; no definite D call. Germline V gene lookup returns CDR1 KGHSH and CDR2 LQKENI. This CDR3 has 14 residues. V was trimmed by 3 bases and J by 1 base, leaving 7 bases between them. The CDR3 nucleotides are TGTGCCAGCTCACCCGGGGTGAGCAATCAGCCCCAGCATTTT. The encoded protein is CASSPGVSNQPQHF.

V is TRBV10-2 and J is TRBJ2-3; no reliable D call. In germline, CDR1 is WSHSY, CDR2 SAAADI. The CDR3 contains 11 residues. V was cut by 4 bases and J by 3 bases, with 2 bases left in between. For the CDR3, the DNA is TGCGCCAGCAGTGCAACAGATACGCAGTATTTT. Translating it yields CASSATDTQYF.

V gene TRBV9 combines with J gene TRBJ2-1; possible D gene TRBD2, 6 bases. CDR1 SGDLS and CDR2 YYNGEE come from the germline V gene. V lost 0 bases to trimming and J lost 4 bases, with 8 bases between them. This CDR3 contains 14 residues. In DNA form, the CDR3 reads TGTGCCAGCAGCGTAGGGGAGGTTTACAATGAGCAGTTCTTC. Translating gives CASSVGEVYNEQFF.

This clone was seen once. V is TRBV9 and J is TRBJ2-3, with unresolved D. CDR1 is SGDLS and CDR2 is YYNGEE in the germline V gene. V shed 3 bases and J shed 6 bases, with 11 bases lying between them. This CDR3 region has 13 residues. The CDR3, as DNA: TGTGCCAGCAGCGCGGTCCCAACCGATACGCAGTATTTT. As protein: CASSAVPTDTQYF.

This chain's CDR3 is CASSYRVAYHEQYF. CDR3 nucleotide sequence: TGTGCCAGCAGTTACCGTGTAGCCTACCACGAGCAGTACTTC. The V call is TRBV6-5, the J call TRBJ2-7; the D is unclear. From germline, CDR1 is MNHEY and CDR2 SVGAGI. The CDR3 has 14 amino acids. V gave up 2 bases and J gave up 5 bases, with 13 bases separating them.

The chain couples TRBV5-4 to TRBJ2-1; 7 bases line up with TRBD2. Germline CDR1 and CDR2: SGHNT and YYREEE (reference sequence). This CDR3 comprises 14 residues. V was clipped by 4 bases and J by 5 bases; unmatched bases: 6. The CDR3: CASSLSSGHNEQFF. The CDR3 coding sequence is TGTGCCAGCAGCCTATCTAGCGGCCACAATGAGCAGTTCTTC.

V gene TRBV7-3 combines with J gene TRBJ1-1; D perhaps matches TRBD1 (6 bases). The CDR3 is 11 residues long. V lost 5 bases and J lost 7, with 8 bases in between. The germline gives CDR1 SGHTA, CDR2 FQGTGA. CDR3 protein: CASSGGGEAFF. The CDR3, as DNA: TGTGCCAGCAGCGGGGGCGGTGAAGCTTTCTTT.